The clone carrying this TCR beta chain appeared a few times. Its antigen is still unknown. Uncontrolled infections, other autoimmune diseases, pregnancy or lactation led to exclusion of patients. The PBMCs had their origin in around 9.1 ml of fresh peripheral blood. Regions amplified from RNA transcripts were the TCR beta CDR3 regions. Carried out on the TCR CDR3, a first-round RT-PCR used the HTBI primer set. TCRdb reprocessed the multiplex PCR reads via MiXCR and lists one record per CDR3 protein. Altogether about 680,000 distinct CDR3 sequences are present, 35% being singletons, with the ten largest covering 30% to 40%. This specimen belongs to a study of T cells in Graves' hyperthyroidism and ophthalmopathy. General observations from the study: Separating ophthalmopathy from stable hyperthyroidism was achieved by a 13 V-J model. Appearing also in blood were most of the thyroid clonotypes expanded above 0.001.

This receptor was obtained from a woman aged 40 to 50 with Graves' hyperthyroidism. The specimen was blood.

The CDR3 sequence: CSASRPGQGDYGYTF. In DNA, the CDR3 is TGCAGTGCTAGTCGACCGGGACAGGGGGACTATGGCTACACCTTC. This chain uses TRBV20-1 with TRBJ1-2; the match to TRBD1 covers 11 bases. With V trimmed by 3 bases and J by 3 bases, 6 bases remained unmatched. Germline CDR1 DFQATT, CDR2 SNEGSKA (reference sequence). The CDR3 runs 15 residues.